The clone carrying this T cell receptor beta chain has at least ten counts. Its antigen is not known. The sample belongs to a study of Graves' ophthalmopathy and Graves' hyperthyroidism. Study-level results: It was with roughly 71% sensitivity and just under 75% specificity that the model predicted ophthalmopathy progression. Among thyroid clonotypes expanded above 0.001 frequency, most also appeared in blood.

The CDR3 length is 16 residues. Germline CDR1 reads MDHEN; CDR2 reads SYDVKM. V was shortened by 7 bases and J by 7 bases, with 25 bases between the two germline ends. For repertoire sequencing, the TCR beta CDR3 regions were amplified from RNA transcripts. First-round RT-PCR used HTBI primers; second-round multiplex PCR followed. MiXCR was run by TCRdb on the multiplex PCR reads, yielding one entry per CDR3 protein. The sample records about 620,000 distinct CDR3 sequences, about a fifth being singletons. Sequencing used peripheral blood. This TCR derives from a woman aged 18-30 years with stable Graves' hyperthyroidism. Some clones in this sample may be carry-over from other donors' samples. The chain is built from TRBV28 and TRBJ1-2, with D maybe TRBD1 (6 bases). The CDR3 spells CASISGQGPTLGGYTF. CDR3 coding DNA: TGTGCCAGCATCTCGGGGCAGGGGCCCACCCTGGGTGGCTACACCTTC.